This entry describes one T cell receptor beta chain. Antigen specificity is unknown. This record belongs to a study of identical twins. Regarding the study as a whole: Its conclusions, products of cross-sectional statistical analysis, did not come from following the same donors. Out-of-frame alpha sequences common to twins were enriched for low generation probability.

Germline values: CDR1 MDHEN, CDR2 SYDVKM. J lost 5 bases, V lost 1 base, and 4 bases had no gene match. CDR3 length equals 16 residues. A universal primer site was incorporated via template switching, and the cDNA contained unique molecular identifiers. Using its own MiXCR run on the 5' RACE reads, TCRdb lists one record per CDR3 protein. The table lists 200,000 to 300,000 distinct CDR3 sequences, 10% of them singletons. The TCR originated in a man in his forties or fifties in good health. The chain combines TRBV28 with TRBJ2-1; 11 nucleotides match TRBD2. The source material was memory T cells sorted from blood. The CDR3 DNA sequence: TGTGCCAGCAGTTTATTTAGCGGGGGGGCAAACAATGAGCAGTTCTTC. Translating gives CASSLFSGGANNEQFF.